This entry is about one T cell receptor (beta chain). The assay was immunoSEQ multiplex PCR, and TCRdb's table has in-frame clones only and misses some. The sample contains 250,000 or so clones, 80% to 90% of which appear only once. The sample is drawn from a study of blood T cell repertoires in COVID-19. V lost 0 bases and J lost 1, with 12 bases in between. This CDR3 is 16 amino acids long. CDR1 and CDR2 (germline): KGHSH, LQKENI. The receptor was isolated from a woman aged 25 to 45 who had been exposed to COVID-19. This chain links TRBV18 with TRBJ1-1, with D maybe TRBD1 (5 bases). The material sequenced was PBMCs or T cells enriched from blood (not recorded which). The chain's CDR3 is CASSPPFGGKNTEAFF. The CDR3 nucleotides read TGTGCCAGCTCACCACCGTTTGGGGGGAAGAACACTGAAGCTTTCTTT.